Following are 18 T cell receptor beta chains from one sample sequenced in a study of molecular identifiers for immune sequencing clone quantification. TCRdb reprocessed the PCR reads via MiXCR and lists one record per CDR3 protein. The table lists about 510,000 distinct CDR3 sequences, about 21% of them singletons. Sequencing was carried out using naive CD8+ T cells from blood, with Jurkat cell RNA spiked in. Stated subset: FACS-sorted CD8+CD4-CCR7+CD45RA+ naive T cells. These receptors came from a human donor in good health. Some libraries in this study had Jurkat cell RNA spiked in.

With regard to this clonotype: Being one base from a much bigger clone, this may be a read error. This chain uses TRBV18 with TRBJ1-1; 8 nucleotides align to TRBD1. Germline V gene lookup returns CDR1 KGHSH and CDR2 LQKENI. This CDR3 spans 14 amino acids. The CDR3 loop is CASSPDAGGTEALF. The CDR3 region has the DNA TGTGCCAGCTCACCGGACGCAGGGGGCACTGAAGCTCTCTTT.

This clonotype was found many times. The CDR3 DNA is TGTGCCAGCAGTTTAACCCGTGAGGGTAGCACAGATACGCAGTATTTT. Translating it yields CASSLTREGSTDTQYF. V gene TRBV27 combines with J gene TRBJ2-3, with D possibly being TRBD2 (5 bases). From germline, CDR1 is MNHEY and CDR2 SMNVEV (reference sequence). CDR3 length: 16 residues. The ends were cut back, 2 bases at V and 0 bases at J, with 12 bases in the middle.

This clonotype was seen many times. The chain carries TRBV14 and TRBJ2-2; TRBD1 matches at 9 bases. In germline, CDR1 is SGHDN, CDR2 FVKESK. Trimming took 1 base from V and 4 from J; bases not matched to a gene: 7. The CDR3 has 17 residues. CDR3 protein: CASSQAPGQGLTGELFF. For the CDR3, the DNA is TGTGCCAGCAGCCAAGCTCCCGGACAGGGGCTCACCGGGGAGCTGTTTTTT.

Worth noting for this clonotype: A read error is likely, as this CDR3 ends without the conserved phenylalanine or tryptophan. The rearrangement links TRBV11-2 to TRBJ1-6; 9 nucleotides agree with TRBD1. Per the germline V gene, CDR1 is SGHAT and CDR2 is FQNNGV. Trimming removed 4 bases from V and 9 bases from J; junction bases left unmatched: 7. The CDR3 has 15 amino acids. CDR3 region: CASSSRDREGSPLHS. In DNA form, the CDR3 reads TGTGCCAGCAGCTCCCGGGACAGGGAGGGTTCACCCCTCCACTCT.

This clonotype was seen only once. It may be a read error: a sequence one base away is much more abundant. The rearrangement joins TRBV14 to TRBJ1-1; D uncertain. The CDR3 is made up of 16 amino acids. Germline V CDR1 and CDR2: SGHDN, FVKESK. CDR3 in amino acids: CACSQDSAGLNTEAFF. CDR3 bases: TGTGCCTGCAGCCAAGATTCGGCAGGCTTGAACACTGAAGCTTTCTTT.

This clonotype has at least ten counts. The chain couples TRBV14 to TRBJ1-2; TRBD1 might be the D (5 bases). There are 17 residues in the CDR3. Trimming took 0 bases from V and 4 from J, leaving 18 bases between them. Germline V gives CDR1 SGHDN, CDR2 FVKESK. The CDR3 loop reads CASSQEGLNPLRYGYTF. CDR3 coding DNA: TGTGCCAGCAGCCAAGAGGGACTTAACCCGCTTCGCTATGGCTACACCTTC.

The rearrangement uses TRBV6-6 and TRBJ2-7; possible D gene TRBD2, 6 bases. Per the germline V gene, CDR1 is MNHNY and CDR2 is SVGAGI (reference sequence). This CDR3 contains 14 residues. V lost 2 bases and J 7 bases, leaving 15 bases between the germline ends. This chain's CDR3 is CASSYPVTSLEQYF. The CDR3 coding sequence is TGTGCCAGCAGTTACCCCGTAACTAGCCTTGAGCAGTACTTC.

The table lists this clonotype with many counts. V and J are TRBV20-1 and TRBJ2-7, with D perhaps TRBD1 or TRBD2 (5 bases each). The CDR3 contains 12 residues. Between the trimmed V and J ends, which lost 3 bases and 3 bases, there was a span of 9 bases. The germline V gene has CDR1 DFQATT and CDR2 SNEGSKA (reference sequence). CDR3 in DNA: TGCAGTGCTAGCGGGGACGTCTACGAGCAGTACTTC. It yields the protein CSASGDVYEQYF.

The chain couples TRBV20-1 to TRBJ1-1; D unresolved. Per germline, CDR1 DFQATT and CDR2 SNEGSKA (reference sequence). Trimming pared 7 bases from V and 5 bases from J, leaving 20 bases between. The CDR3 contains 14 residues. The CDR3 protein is CSETDDVGYTEAFF. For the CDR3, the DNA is TGCAGTGAAACGGACGACGTTGGGTATACTGAAGCTTTCTTT.

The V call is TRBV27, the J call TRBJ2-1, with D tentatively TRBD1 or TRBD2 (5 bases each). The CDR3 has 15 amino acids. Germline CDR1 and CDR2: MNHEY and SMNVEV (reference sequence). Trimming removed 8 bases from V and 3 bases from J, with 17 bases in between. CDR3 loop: CASSELGPIYNEQFF. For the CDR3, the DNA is TGTGCCAGCTCAGAGTTGGGACCAATCTACAATGAGCAGTTCTTC.

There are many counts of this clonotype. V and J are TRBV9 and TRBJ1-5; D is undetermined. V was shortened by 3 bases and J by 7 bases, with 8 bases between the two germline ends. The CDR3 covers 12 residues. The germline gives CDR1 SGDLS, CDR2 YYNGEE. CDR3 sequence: CASSDGSQPQHF. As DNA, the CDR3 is TGTGCCAGCAGCGACGGGTCCCAGCCCCAGCATTTT.

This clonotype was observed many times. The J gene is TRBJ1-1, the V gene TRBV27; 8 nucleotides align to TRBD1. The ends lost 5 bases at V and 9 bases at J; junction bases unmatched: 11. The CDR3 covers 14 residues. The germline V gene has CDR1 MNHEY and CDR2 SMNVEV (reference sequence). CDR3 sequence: CASSLMDRVGKAFF. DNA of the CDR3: TGTGCCAGCAGTCTTATGGACAGGGTTGGCAAAGCTTTCTTT.

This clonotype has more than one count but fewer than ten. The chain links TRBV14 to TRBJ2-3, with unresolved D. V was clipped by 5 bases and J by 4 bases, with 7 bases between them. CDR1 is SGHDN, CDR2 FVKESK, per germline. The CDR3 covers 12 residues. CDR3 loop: CASSVRSDTQYF. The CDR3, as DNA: TGTGCCAGCAGCGTCCGATCAGATACGCAGTATTTT.

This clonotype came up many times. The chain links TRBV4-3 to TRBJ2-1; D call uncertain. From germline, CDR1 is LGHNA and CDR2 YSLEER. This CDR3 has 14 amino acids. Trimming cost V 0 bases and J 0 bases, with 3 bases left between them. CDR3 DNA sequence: TGCGCCAGCAGCCAAGAGGACTCCTACAATGAGCAGTTCTTC. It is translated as CASSQEDSYNEQFF.

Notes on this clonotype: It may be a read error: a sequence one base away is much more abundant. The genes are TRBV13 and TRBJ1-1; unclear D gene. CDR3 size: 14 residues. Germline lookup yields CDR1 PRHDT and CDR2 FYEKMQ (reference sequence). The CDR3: CTSSFISQNTEAFF. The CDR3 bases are TGTACCAGCAGCTTTATCAGCCAGAACACTGAAGCTTTCTTT.

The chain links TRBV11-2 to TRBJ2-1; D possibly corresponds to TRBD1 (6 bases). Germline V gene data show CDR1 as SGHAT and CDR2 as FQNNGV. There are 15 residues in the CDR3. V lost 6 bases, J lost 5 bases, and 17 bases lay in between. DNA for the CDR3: TGTGCCAGCAGTCGACAGGTAAGCTCGCACAATGAGCAGTTCTTC. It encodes CASSRQVSSHNEQFF.

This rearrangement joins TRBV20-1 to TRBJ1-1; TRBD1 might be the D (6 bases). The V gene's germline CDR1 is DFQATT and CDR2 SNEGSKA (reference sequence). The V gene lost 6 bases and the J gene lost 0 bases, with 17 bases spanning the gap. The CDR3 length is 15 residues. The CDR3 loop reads CSATPVGGLNTEAFF. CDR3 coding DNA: TGCAGTGCGACCCCGGTGGGGGGCTTGAACACTGAAGCTTTCTTT.

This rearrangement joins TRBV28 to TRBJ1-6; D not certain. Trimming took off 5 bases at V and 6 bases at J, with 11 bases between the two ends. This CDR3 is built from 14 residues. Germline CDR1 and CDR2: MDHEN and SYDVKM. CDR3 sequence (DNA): TGTGCCAGCAGTAGGACTGCCCTTAATTCACCCCTCCACTTT. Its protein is CASSRTALNSPLHF.